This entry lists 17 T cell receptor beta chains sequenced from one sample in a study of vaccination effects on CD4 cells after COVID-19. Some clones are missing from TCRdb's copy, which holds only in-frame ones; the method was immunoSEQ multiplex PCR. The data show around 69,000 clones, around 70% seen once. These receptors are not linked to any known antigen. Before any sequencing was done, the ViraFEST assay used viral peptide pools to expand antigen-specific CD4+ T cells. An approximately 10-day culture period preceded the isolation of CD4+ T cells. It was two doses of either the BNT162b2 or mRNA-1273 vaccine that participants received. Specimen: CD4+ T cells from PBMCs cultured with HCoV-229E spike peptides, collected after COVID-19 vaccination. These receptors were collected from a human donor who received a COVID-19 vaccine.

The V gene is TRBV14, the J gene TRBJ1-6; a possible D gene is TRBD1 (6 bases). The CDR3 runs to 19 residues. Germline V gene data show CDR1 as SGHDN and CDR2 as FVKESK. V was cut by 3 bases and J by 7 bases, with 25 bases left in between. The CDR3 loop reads CASSQRAQKAGHQNSPLHF. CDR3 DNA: TGTGCCAGCAGCCAGAGGGCACAGAAAGCGGGACATCAAAATTCACCCCTCCACTTT.

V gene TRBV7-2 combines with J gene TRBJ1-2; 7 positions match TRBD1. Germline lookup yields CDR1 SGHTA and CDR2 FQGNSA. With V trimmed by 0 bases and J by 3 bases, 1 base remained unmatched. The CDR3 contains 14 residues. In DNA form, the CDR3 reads TGTGCCAGCAGCTTAGCAGGGGGCTACTATGGCTACACCTTC. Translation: CASSLAGGYYGYTF.

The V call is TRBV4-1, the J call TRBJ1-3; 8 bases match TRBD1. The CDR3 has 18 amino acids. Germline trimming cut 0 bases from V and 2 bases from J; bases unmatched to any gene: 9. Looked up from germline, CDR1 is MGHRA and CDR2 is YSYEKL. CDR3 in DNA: TGCGCCAGCAGCCAAGACCGTGGGGTCAGGGGGCCTGGAAACACCATATATTTT. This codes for CASSQDRGVRGPGNTIYF.

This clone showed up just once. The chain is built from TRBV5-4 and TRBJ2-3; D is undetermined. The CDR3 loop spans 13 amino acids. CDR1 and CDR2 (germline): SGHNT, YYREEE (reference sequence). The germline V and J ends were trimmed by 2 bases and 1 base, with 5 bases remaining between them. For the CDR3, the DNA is TGTGCCAGCAGCTTAGAGCGCACAGATACGCAGTATTTT. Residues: CASSLERTDTQYF. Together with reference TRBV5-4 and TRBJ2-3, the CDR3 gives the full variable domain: ETGVTQSPTHLIKTRGQQVTLRCSSQSGHNTVSWYQQALGQGPQFIFQYYREEENGRGNFPPRFSGLQFPNYSSELNVNALELDDSALYLCASSLERTDTQYFGPGTRLTVL.

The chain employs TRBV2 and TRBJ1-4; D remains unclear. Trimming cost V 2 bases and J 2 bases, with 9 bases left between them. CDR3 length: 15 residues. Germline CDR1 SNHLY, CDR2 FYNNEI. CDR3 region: CASSETLLTNEKLFF. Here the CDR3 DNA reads TGTGCCAGCAGTGAAACTCTCCTCACTAATGAAAAACTGTTTTTT. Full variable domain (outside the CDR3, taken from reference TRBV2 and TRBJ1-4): EPEVTQTPSHQVTQMGQEVILRCVPISNHLYFYWYRQILGQKVEFLVSFYNNEISEKSEIFDDQFSVERPDGSNFTLKIRSTKLEDSAMYFCASSETLLTNEKLFFGSGTQLSVL.

The DNA of the CDR3 is TGTGCCAGCGGGGACAGGGTCGGAAGAACCGGGGAGCTGTTTTTT. It codes for CASGDRVGRTGELFF. The chain is built from TRBV9 and TRBJ2-2; TRBD1 agrees at 9 bases. Germline-derived CDR1 and CDR2 are SGDLS and YYNGEE. The CDR3 is made up of 15 amino acids. The V segment lost 7 bases and the J segment 5 bases; nucleotides outside the gene matches: 9.

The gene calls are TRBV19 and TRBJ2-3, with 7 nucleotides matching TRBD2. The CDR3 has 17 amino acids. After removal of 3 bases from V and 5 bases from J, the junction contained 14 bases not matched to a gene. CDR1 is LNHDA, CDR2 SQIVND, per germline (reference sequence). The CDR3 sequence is CASSIGIPGGQGDTQYF. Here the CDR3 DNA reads TGTGCCAGTAGTATCGGGATCCCGGGGGGTCAAGGAGATACGCAGTATTTT.

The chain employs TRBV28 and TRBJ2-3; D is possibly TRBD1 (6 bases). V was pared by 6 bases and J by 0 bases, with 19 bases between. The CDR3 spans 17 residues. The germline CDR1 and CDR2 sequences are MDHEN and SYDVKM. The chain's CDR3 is CASSPSALGASTDTQYF. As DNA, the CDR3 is TGTGCCAGCAGCCCCTCCGCTCTGGGGGCGAGCACAGATACGCAGTATTTT.

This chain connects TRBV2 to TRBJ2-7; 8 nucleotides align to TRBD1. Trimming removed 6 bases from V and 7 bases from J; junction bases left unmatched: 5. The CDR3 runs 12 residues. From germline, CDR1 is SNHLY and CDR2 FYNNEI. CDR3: CASSRQGREQYV. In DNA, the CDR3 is TGTGCCAGCAGCCGACAGGGGAGGGAGCAGTACGTC.

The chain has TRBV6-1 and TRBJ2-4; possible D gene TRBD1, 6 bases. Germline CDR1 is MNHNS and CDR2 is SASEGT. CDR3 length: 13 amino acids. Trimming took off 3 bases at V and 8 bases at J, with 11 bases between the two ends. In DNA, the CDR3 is TGTGCCAGCAGTGACAGGGGTATAGACATTCAGTACTTC. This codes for CASSDRGIDIQYF.

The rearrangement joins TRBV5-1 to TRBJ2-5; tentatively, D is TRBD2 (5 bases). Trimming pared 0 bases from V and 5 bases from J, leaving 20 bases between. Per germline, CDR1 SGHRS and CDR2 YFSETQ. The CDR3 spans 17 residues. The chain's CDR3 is CASSLAPGITSGETQYF. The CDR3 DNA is TGCGCCAGCAGCTTGGCCCCCGGAATCACTAGTGGGGAGACCCAGTACTTC.

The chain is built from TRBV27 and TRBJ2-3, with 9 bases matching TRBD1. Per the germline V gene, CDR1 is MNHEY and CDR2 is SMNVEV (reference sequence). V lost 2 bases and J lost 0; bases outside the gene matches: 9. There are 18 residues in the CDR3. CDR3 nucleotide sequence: TGTGCCAGCAGTTTAACAACAGGGACAGGGACTAGCACAGATACGCAGTATTTT. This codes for CASSLTTGTGTSTDTQYF.

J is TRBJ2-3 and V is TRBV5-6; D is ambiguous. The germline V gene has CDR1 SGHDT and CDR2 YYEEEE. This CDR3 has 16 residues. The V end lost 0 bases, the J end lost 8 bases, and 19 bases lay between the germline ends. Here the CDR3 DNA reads TGTGCCAGCAGCTTGGAAGCAGACCCTAGAGAGTTTACGCAGTATTTT. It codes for CASSLEADPREFTQYF.

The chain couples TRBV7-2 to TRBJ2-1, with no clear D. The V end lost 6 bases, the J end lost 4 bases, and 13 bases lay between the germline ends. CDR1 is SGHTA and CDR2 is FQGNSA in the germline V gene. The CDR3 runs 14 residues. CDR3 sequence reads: CASSSGVAYNEQFF. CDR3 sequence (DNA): TGTGCCAGCAGTTCAGGAGTCGCATACAATGAGCAGTTCTTC.

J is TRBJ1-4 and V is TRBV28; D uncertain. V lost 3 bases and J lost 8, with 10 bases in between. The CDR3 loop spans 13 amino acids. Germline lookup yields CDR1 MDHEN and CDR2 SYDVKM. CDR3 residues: CASSFGGPEKLFF. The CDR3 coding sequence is TGTGCCAGCAGTTTCGGTGGTCCCGAAAAACTGTTTTTT. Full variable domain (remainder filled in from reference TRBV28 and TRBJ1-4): DVKVTQSSRYLVKRTGEKVFLECVQDMDHENMFWYRQDPGLGLRLIYFSYDVKMKEKGDIPEGYSVSREKKERFSLILESASTNQTSMYLCASSFGGPEKLFFGSGTQLSVL.

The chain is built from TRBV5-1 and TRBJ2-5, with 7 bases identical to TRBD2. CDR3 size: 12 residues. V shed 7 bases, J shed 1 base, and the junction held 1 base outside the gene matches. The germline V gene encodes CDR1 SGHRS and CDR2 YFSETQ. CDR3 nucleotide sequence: TGCGCCAGCCGCGGGGGCCAAGAGACCCAGTACTTC. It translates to CASRGGQETQYF.

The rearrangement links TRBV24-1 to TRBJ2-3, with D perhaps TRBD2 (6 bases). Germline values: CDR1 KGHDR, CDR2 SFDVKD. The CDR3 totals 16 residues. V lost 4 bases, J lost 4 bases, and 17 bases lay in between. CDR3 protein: CATSDPTRLVPDTQYF. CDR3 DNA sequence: TGTGCCACCAGTGACCCGACCAGACTAGTACCAGATACGCAGTATTTT.